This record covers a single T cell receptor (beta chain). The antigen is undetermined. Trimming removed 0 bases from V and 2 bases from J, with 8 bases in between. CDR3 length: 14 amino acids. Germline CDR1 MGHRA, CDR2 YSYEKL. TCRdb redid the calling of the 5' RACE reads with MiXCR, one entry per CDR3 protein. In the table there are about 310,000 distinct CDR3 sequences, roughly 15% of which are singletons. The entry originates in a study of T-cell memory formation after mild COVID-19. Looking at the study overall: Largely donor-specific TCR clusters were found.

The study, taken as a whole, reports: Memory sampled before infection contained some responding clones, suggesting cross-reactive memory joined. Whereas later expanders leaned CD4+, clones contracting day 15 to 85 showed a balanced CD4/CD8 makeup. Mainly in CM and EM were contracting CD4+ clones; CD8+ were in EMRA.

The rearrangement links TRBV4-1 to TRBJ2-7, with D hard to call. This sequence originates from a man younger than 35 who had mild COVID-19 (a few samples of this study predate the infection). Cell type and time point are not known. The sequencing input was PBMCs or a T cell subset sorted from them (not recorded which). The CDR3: CASSQDYGTYEQYF. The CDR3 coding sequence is TGCGCCAGCAGCCAAGACTACGGAACCTACGAGCAGTACTTC.